Given below is one T cell receptor beta chain in context. Its cognate antigen is unknown. The data originate from a study of T cells in localized non-small cell lung cancer. General study results and limits: Maximal T cell clonality occurred in uninvolved adjacent lung, with tumor ranking below it. Appearing in adjacent lung were a median approximately 57 of the top 100 tumor clones. The study sequenced only one region of the tumor. As a result, intratumor heterogeneity could not be excluded and remains possible.

The CDR3 runs to 14 residues. The germline V gene has CDR1 MGHRA and CDR2 YSYEKL. Unmatched junction bases numbered 6, after V lost 4 bases and J lost 5 bases. Data came from immunoSEQ multiplex PCR; TCRdb stores just in-frame clones and leaves some out. The table lists 100,000 to 150,000 clones, around 92% of them singletons. The clonotype was recovered from a female donor of 60 years or more with stage I lung adenocarcinoma. The sequencing used peripheral blood, collected before any cancer treatment. The chain carries TRBV4-1 and TRBJ2-5, with TRBD1 matching 8 bases. CDR3 bases: TGCGCCAGCAGCCTAATCAGGGGGCTGGAGACCCAGTACTTC. This encodes CASSLIRGLETQYF.